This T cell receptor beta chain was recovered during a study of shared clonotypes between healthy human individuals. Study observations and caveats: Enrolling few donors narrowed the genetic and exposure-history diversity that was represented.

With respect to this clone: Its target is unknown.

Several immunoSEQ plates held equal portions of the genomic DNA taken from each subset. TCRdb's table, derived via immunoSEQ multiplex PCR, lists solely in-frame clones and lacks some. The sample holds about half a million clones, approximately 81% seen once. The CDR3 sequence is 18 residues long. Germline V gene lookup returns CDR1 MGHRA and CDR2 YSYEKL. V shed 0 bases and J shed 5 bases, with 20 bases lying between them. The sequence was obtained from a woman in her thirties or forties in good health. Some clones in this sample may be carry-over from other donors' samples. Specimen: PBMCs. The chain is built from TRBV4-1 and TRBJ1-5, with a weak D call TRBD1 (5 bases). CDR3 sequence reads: CASSQDPNRTLTDQPQHF. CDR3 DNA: TGCGCCAGCAGCCAAGATCCCAACAGGACTCTAACCGATCAGCCCCAGCATTTT.